The 13 T cell receptor beta chains reported below all come from one sample, sequenced in a study of shared clonotypes between healthy human individuals. Naive CD8 cells lacked CD45RO, underwent positive selection for CCR7 and left out terminally differentiated effector memory CD45RA+ cells. Profiled with immunoSEQ multiplex PCR; TCRdb holds only in-frame clones, not every one. The sample consists of about 2.2 million clones, about 94% of them appearing once. The sequenced sample was naive CD8+ T cells from PBMCs. The origin of the receptors is a man between 18 and 29 years old in good health. Some clones in this sample may be carry-over from other donors' samples.

V and J are TRBV5-4 and TRBJ2-7, with 7 bases identical to TRBD2. The ends lost 3 bases at V and 2 bases at J; junction bases unmatched: 2. Germline CDR1 and CDR2: SGHNT and YYREEE (reference sequence). The CDR3 has 13 amino acids. The CDR3 sequence: CASSWGTTYEQYF. The CDR3, as DNA: TGTGCCAGCAGCTGGGGGACTACCTACGAGCAGTACTTC.

Regarding this clone: The sample carries other DNA sequences with the same CDR3. The J gene is TRBJ1-4, the V gene TRBV27; D call uncertain. Germline loops: CDR1 MNHEY, CDR2 SMNVEV (reference sequence). Deletions cut 3 bases from V and 6 bases from J, with 11 bases between. The length of the CDR3 is 14 residues. The CDR3 DNA follows: TGTGCCAGCAGTTTTAGAAGCCGCCATGAAAAACTGTTTTTT. It encodes CASSFRSRHEKLFF.

The chain employs TRBV7-3 and TRBJ2-2; D gene ambiguous. CDR3 length equals 16 residues. CDR1 is SGHTA and CDR2 is FQGTGA in the germline V gene. The V gene lost 1 base and the J gene lost 5 bases, with 14 bases spanning the gap. This chain's CDR3 is CASSLMSIATTGELFF. CDR3 in DNA: TGTGCCAGCAGCTTAATGTCGATAGCCACAACCGGGGAGCTGTTTTTT.

This chain connects TRBV28 to TRBJ1-2; no clear D. The V gene's germline CDR1 is MDHEN and CDR2 SYDVKM. The CDR3 is 16 residues long. Trimming removed 3 bases at V and 3 bases at J, with 17 bases between. CDR3 DNA sequence: TGTGCCAGCAGTTTCCTAGAGGAAACGAGTTACTATGGCTACACCTTC. It is translated as CASSFLEETSYYGYTF.

This rearrangement joins TRBV28 to TRBJ2-2; D possibly corresponds to TRBD1 (6 bases). Per germline, CDR1 MDHEN and CDR2 SYDVKM. The CDR3 is 15 amino acids. Trimming pared 1 base from V and 6 bases from J, leaving 12 bases between. The CDR3 is CASSLYRAAAGELFF. The CDR3 DNA follows: TGTGCCAGCAGTTTATACAGGGCCGCGGCCGGGGAGCTGTTTTTT.

This sequence joins TRBV4-1 and TRBJ2-1, with D perhaps TRBD2 (5 bases). This CDR3 has 13 amino acids. Germline assignment: CDR1 MGHRA and CDR2 YSYEKL. V gave up 7 bases and J gave up 4 bases, with 11 bases separating them. CDR3 nucleotide sequence: TGCGCCAGCACCCGGACTGATTACAATGAGCAGTTCTTC. This translates into CASTRTDYNEQFF.

CDR3 protein: CASSLGSLTYEQYF. The CDR3 coding sequence is TGTGCCAGCAGCCTCGGGTCACTAACTTACGAGCAGTACTTC. The chain recombines TRBV7-2 with TRBJ2-7; D ambiguous. The V end was cut by 5 bases, the J end by 4 bases, with 15 bases between. Germline V lookup: CDR1 SGHTA, CDR2 FQGNSA. The CDR3 has 14 amino acids.

This rearrangement joins TRBV9 to TRBJ2-5, with D tentatively TRBD2 (6 bases). CDR3 length equals 15 residues. The germline V gene has CDR1 SGDLS and CDR2 YYNGEE. The ends were cut back, 0 bases at V and 2 bases at J, with 11 bases in the middle. CDR3 bases: TGTGCCAGCAGCGTAGGGGACTCCCTACAAGAGACCCAGTACTTC. Protein: CASSVGDSLQETQYF.

The chain has TRBV7-6 and TRBJ2-7, with D tentatively TRBD1 (5 bases). V lost 4 bases and J lost 2, with 18 bases in between. CDR3 length equals 16 residues. In germline, CDR1 is SGHVS, CDR2 FNYEAQ. As DNA, the CDR3 is TGTGCCAGCAGCTCCGCCCTAGGCAGGGTAACCTACGAGCAGTACTTC. Protein sequence: CASSSALGRVTYEQYF.

The chain recombines TRBV19 with TRBJ2-3, with 7 positions matching TRBD2. V lost 8 bases and J lost 3; bases outside the gene matches: 14. CDR1 and CDR2 (germline): LNHDA, SQIVND (reference sequence). This CDR3 is 16 amino acids long. The CDR3 is CASVNPSGENTDTQYF. CDR3 coding DNA: TGTGCCAGTGTCAACCCAAGCGGGGAGAATACAGATACGCAGTATTTT. The full variable domain, its missing parts supplied by reference TRBV19 and TRBJ2-3, is DGGITQSPKYLFRKEGQNVTLSCEQNLNHDAMYWYRQDPGQGLRLIYYSQIVNDFQKGDIAEGYSVSREKKESFPLTVTSAQKNPTAFYLCASVNPSGENTDTQYFGPGTRLTVL.

This clone was seen a single time. This chain links TRBV2 with TRBJ2-1; 8 bases match TRBD2. This CDR3 comprises 17 residues. V gave up 3 bases and J gave up 7 bases; unmatched junction bases: 14. The germline gives CDR1 SNHLY, CDR2 FYNNEI. The CDR3 bases are TGTGCCAGCAGTGATTCGACTAGCGAGCCAGAAATTAATGAGCAGTTCTTC. Its translation: CASSDSTSEPEINEQFF.

The chain's CDR3 is CASSGGREADTYEQYF. CDR3 in DNA: TGTGCCAGCAGCGGGGGGAGGGAGGCAGACACCTACGAGCAGTACTTC. The chain links TRBV5-6 to TRBJ2-7, with 7 bases identical to TRBD2. V dropped 4 bases and J dropped 2; count of bases not matched to a gene: 12. CDR3 length equals 16 residues. CDR1 is SGHDT, CDR2 YYEEEE, per germline.

The rearrangement links TRBV25-1 to TRBJ1-3, with D hard to call. V lost 1 base and J 0 bases, leaving 4 bases between the germline ends. Germline-derived CDR1 and CDR2 are MGHDK and SYGVNS. This CDR3 spans 14 amino acids. The CDR3 spells CASSEWSSGNTIYF. As DNA, the CDR3 is TGTGCCAGCAGTGAATGGAGCTCTGGAAACACCATATATTTT.